This TCR beta chain was documented in a study of blood T cell repertoires in COVID-19. At the level of the study: The United States, Italy and Spain were the sources of the acute and convalescent COVID-19 samples. PBMCs, B-cell-depleted T cells, or T cells were the source of the cDNA or gDNA that made up the material.

V was pared by 6 bases and J by 1 base, with 15 bases between. Germline CDR1 reads MDHEN; CDR2 reads SYDVKM. CDR3 length: 15 amino acids. In the original workflow: Reference gene primer amplification in the assay estimated nucleated cell counts. Method: immunoSEQ multiplex PCR; TCRdb's copy keeps in-frame clones and lacks some. That table supplies the V and J calls and clone size; D and trimming were determined from the DNA. The sample records roughly 79,000 clones, 80% to 90% being singletons. The chain links TRBV28 to TRBJ1-1; D is uncertain. The sequence was obtained from a woman in her fifties or sixties with acute or convalescent COVID-19. Source material: peripheral blood. The CDR3 spells CASRATALENTEAFF. CDR3 nucleotide sequence: TGTGCCAGCAGGGCCACAGCCCTTGAGAACACTGAAGCTTTCTTT.